This TCR beta chain was observed in a study of human T cells and chemical hapten exposure. The overall study: For sensitization, 2% DPC was applied to a 2 cm by 2 cm patch of upper inner arm skin.

With regard to this clonotype: Its cognate antigen is unknown.

The sample's time point: patch test 3, about 24 weeks after DPC sensitization. The treatment was: therapeutic diphenylcyclopropenone sensitization with weekly scalp DPC. With V trimmed by 6 bases and J by 6 bases, 6 bases remained unmatched. The CDR3 consists of 13 residues. Germline lookup yields CDR1 SNHLY and CDR2 FYNNEI. Points from the study as a whole: Sensitization with DPC brought no change to TCRs above 1 in 1000 in frequency.

TCRdb used MiXCR to reprocess the RACE reads, holding one entry per CDR3 protein. Altogether about 190,000 distinct CDR3 sequences are present, under 30% being singletons, with the ten largest covering under 2.5%. The TCR sequence derives from a woman aged 40 to 50 with alopecia areata. Some clones in this sample may be carry-over from other donors' samples. The sequenced sample was whole blood, obtained in connection with sensitization to the hapten diphenylcyclopropenone (DPC). This chain links TRBV2 with TRBJ2-7, with TRBD2 matching 9 bases. The CDR3 spells CASRGASGTEQYF. DNA for the CDR3: TGTGCCAGCAGGGGGGCTAGCGGGACCGAGCAGTACTTC.